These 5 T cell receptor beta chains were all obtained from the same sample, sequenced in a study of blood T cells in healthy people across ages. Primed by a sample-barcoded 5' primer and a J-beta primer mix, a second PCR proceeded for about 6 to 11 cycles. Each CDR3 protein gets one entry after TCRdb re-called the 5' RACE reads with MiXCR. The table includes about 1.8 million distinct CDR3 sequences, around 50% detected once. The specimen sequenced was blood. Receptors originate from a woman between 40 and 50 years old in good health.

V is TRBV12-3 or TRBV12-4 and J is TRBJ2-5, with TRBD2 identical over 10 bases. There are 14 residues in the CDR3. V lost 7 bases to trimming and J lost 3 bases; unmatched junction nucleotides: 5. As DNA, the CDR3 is TGTGCCAGCAAAATAGCGGGGGGAAAAGAGACCCAGTACTTC. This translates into CASKIAGGKETQYF.

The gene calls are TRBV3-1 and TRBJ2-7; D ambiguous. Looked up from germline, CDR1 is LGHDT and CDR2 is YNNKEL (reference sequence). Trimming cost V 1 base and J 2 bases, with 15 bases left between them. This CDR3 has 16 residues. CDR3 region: CASSQGLAKSTYEQYF. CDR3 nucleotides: TGTGCCAGCAGCCAAGGTTTAGCAAAGAGTACCTACGAGCAGTACTTC.

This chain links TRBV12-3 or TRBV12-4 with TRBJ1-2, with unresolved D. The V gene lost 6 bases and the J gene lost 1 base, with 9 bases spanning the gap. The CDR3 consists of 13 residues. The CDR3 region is CASRGLLNYGYTF. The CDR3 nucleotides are TGTGCCAGCAGAGGACTGCTTAACTATGGCTACACCTTC.

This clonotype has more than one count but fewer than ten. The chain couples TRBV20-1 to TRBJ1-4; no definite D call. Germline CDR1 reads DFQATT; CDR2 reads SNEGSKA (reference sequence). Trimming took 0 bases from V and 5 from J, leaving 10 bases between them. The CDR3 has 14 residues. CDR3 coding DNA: TGCAGTGCTAGAGATCGGGAAGACAATGAAAAACTGTTTTTT. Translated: CSARDREDNEKLFF.

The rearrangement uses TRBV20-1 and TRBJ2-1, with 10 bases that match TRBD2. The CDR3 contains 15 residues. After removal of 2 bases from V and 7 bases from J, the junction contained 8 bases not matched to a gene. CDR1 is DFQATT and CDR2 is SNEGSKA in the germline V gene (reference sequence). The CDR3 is CSARPSGGSRNEQFF. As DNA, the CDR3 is TGCAGTGCTAGACCTAGCGGGGGCTCAAGGAATGAGCAGTTCTTC.